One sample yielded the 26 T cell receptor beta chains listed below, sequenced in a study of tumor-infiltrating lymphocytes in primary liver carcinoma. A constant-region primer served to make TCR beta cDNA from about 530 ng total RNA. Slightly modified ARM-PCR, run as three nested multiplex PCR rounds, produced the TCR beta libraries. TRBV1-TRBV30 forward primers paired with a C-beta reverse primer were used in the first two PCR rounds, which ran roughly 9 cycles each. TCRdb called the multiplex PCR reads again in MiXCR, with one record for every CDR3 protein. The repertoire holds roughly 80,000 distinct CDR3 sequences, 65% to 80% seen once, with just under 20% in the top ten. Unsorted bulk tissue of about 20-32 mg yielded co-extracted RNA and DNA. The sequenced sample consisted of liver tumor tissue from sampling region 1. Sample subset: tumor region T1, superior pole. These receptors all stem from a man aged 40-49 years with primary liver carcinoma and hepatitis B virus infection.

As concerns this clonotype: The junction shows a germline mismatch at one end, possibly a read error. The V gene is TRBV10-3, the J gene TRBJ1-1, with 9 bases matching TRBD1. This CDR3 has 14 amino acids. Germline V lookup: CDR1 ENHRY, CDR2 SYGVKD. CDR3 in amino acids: CAISETGGNAEDFF. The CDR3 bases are TGTGCCATCAGTGAGACAGGGGGCAACGCTGAAGATTTCTTT.

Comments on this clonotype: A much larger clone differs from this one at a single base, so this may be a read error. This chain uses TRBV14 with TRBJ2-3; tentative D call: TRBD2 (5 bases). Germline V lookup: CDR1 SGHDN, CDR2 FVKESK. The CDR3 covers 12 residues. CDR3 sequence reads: CASSPSTETQYF. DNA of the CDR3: TGTGCCAGCAGCCCTAGCACAGAAACGCAGTATTTT.

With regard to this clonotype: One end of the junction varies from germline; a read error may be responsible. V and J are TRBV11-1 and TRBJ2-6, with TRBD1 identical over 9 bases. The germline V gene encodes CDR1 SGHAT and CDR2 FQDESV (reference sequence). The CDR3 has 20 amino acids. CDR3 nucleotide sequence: TGTGCCAGCAGCTACCTTCCTGGACAGGGGATTGTAAAGGGGACCAACGTCATGACTTTC. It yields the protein CASSYLPGQGIVKGTNVMTF.

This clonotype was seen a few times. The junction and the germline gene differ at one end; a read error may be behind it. The CDR3 sequence: CSVDAAANTEAFF. The DNA of the CDR3 is TGCAGCGTTGACGCAGCCGCGAACACCGAAGCTTTCTTT. V gene TRBV29-1 combines with J gene TRBJ1-1; D is uncertain. The length of the CDR3 is 13 residues. Per the germline V gene, CDR1 is SQVTM and CDR2 is ANQGSEA.

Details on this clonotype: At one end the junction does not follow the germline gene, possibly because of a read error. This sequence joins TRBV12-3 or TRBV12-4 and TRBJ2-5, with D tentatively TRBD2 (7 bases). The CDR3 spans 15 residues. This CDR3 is CANTSGGGWEESQYF. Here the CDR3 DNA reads TGTGCCAACACTAGTGGGGGGGGCTGGGAAGAGTCCCAGTACTTC.

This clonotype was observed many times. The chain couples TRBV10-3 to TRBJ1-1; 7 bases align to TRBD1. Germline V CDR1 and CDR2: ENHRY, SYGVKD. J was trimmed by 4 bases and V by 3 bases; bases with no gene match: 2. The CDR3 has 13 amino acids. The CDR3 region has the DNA TGTGCCATCAGTGATGACAGGGCCACTGAAGCTTTCTTT. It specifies CAISDDRATEAFF.

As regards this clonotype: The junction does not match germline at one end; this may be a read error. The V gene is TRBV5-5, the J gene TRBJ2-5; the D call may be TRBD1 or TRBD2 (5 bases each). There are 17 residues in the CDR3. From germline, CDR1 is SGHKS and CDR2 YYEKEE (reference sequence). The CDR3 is CASSLGLARGYQEIQYF. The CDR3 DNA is TGTGCCAGCAGTTTGGGGCTAGCCAGAGGGTACCAAGAGATCCAGTACTTC.

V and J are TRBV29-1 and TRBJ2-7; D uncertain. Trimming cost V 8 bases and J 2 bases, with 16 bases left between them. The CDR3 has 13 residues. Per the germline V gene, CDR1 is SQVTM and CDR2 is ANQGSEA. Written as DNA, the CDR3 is TGCAGCACCGGAGTCCTCGTCGCCTACGAGCAGTACTTC. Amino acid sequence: CSTGVLVAYEQYF.

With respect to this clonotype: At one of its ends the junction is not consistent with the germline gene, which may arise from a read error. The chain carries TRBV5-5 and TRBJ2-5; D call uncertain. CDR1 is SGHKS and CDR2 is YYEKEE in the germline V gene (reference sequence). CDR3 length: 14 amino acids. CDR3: CASSLWSTEETHYF. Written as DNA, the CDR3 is TGTGCCAGCAGCTTATGGTCCACGGAAGAGACCCACTACTTC. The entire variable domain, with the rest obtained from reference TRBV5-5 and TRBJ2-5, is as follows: DAGVTQSPTHLIKTRGQQVTLRCSPISGHKSVSWYQQVLGQGPQFIFQYYEKEERGRGNFPDRFSARQFPNYSSELNVNALLLGDSALYLCASSLWSTEETHYFGPGTRLLVL.

CDR3 region: CASSDWTGGLVDYTF. The CDR3 bases are TGCGCCAGCAGTGATTGGACAGGGGGACTCGTTGACTACACCTTC. This chain links TRBV10-2 with TRBJ1-2; 10 positions agree with TRBD1. The CDR3 is made up of 15 amino acids. V lost 3 bases and J lost 10; bases outside the gene matches: 11. CDR1 and CDR2 (germline): WSHSY, SAAADI.

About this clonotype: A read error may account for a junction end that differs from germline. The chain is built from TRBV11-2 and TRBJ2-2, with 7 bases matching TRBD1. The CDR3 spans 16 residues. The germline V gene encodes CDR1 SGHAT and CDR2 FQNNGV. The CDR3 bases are TGCGCTAGCAGCTTAGAACCGACAGGGATCACCTGGGAGCTGTTTTTT. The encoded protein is CASSLEPTGITWELFF.

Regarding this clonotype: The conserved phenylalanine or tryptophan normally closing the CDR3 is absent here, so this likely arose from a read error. For the CDR3, the DNA is TGCAGTGCTAGTTTTCGACTAGCGGGAGGCGATGAGCAGTTCCTC. It codes for CSASFRLAGGDEQFL. The V gene is TRBV20-1, the J gene TRBJ2-1, with TRBD2 matching over 13 bases. After removal of 3 bases from V and 8 bases from J, the junction contained 7 bases not matched to a gene. Germline V gene lookup returns CDR1 DFQATT and CDR2 SNEGSKA (reference sequence). The CDR3 has 15 residues.

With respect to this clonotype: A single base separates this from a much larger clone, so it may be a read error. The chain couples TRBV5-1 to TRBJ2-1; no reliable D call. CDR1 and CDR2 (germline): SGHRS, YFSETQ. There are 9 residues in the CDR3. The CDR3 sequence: CAVKGEQSF. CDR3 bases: TGCGCCGTAAAAGGAGAGCAGTCCTTC.

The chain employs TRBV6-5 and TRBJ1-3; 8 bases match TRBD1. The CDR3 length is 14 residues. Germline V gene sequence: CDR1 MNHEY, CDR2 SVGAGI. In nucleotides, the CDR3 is TGTGTTAGCAGGATGACAGGGGACTCATACACCATATATTTT. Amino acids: CVSRMTGDSYTIYF.

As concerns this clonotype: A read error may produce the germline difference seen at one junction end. CDR3 DNA: TGCGCCAGCGGCCAATCCGGGACTAGCGATGGCAATGAGCAGTTCTTC. Residues: CASGQSGTSDGNEQFF. V gene TRBV4-1 combines with J gene TRBJ2-1; TRBD2 matches 10 bases. The CDR3 is 16 residues long. Germline V CDR1 and CDR2: MGHRA, YSYEKL.

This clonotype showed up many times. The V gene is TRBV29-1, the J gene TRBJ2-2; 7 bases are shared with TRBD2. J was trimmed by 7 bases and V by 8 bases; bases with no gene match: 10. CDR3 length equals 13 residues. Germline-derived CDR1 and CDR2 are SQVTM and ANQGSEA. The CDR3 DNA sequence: TGCAGCTCTCGGCGGGAGTTCGGCGGGGAGCTGTTTTTT. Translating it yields CSSRREFGGELFF.

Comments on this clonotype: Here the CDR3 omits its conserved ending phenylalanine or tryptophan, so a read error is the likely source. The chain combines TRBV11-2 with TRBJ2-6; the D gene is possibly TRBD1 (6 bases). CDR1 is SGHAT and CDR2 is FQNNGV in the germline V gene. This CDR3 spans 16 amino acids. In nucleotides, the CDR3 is TGTGCCAGCAGGCCTGGACAGAGACCTGGTGCCAACGTCCTGACTCTC. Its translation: CASRPGQRPGANVLTL.

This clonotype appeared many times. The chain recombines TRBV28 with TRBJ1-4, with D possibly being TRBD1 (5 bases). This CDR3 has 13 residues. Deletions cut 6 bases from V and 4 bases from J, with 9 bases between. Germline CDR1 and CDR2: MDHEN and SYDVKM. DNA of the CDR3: TGTGCCAGCAGGGGGGAAAATAATGAAAAACTGTTTTTT. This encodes CASRGENNEKLFF.

As DNA, the CDR3 is TGTGCCAGCAGTTTATCTCAGGGTAACTATGGCTACACCTTC. It codes for CASSLSQGNYGYTF. The chain is built from TRBV12-3 or TRBV12-4 and TRBJ1-2; the D gene is possibly TRBD1 (5 bases). V shed 2 bases and J shed 1 base, with 8 bases lying between them. The CDR3 is 14 residues long.

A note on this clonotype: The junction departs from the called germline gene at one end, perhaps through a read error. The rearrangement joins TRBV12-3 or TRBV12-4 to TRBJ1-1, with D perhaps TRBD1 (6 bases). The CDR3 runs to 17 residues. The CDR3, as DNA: TGTGCCAGCAGTTCAGCCGGGGGGACATCAATGAATACTGAAGCTTTCTTT. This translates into CASSSAGGTSMNTEAFF.

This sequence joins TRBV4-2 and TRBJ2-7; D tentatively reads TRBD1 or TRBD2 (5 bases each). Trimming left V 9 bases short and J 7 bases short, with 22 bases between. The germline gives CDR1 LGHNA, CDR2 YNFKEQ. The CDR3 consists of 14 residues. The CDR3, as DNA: TGTGCCAGTACCCAAGGGGTGGGCGACTATGAGCAGTACTTC. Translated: CASTQGVGDYEQYF.

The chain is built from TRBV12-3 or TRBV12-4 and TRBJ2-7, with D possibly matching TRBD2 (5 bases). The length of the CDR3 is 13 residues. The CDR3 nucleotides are TGTGTCAGTACCCTACGGGAATACTACGAGCAGTACTTC. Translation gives CVSTLREYYEQYF.

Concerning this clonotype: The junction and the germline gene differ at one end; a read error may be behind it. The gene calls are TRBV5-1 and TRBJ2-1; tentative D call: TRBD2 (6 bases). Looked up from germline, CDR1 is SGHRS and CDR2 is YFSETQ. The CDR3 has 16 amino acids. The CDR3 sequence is CASNRDLRSSYNEQFF. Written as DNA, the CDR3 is TGCGCCAGCAACCGGGACTTGCGGTCCTCCTACAATGAACAGTTCTTC.

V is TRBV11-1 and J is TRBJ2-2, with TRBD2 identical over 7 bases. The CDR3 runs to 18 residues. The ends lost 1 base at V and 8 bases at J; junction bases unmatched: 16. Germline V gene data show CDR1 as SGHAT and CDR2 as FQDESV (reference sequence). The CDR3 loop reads CASSLDAGAGTTTGELFF. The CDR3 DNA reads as TGTGCCAGCAGCTTAGACGCTGGGGCAGGGACTACCACAGGGGAGCTGTTTTTT.

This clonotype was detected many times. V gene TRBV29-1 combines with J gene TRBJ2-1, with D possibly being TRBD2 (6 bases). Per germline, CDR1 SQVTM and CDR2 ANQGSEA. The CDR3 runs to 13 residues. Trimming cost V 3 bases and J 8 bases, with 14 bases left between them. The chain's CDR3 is CSVEPAEGDEQFF. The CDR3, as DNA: TGCAGCGTTGAGCCAGCGGAGGGAGATGAGCAGTTCTTC.

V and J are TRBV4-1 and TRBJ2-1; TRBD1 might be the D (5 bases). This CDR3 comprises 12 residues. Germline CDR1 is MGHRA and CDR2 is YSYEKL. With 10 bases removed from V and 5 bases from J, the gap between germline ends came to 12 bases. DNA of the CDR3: TGCGCCAACAGGCAAGAAAACAATGAGCAGTTCTTC. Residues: CANRQENNEQFF.